This TCR beta chain was captured by sequencing in a study of tumor-infiltrating lymphocytes in primary liver carcinoma. Turning to the study itself: Patients of both sexes were 30 to 69 years old.

From germline, CDR1 is SQVTM and CDR2 ANQGSEA. The CDR3 is 13 residues long. Unsorted bulk tissue, 20-30 mg of it, served as the source for co-extraction of RNA and DNA. Primary liver carcinomas in the patients were surgically resected. Sampling targeted five separate regions of each tumor, which included the tumor centre. With regard to this clonotype: A junction boundary mismatches the germline segment, possibly from a read error.

The researchers produced TCR beta cDNA from 400 to 650 ng total RNA with a constant-region primer. Libraries covering TCR beta were generated through three nested multiplex PCR rounds (using a slightly modified ARM-PCR). The first two PCR rounds used TRBV1-TRBV30 primers with a Cbeta primer, around 10 cycles each. MiXCR, applied by TCRdb to the multiplex PCR reads, yields one record per CDR3 protein. The table shows 84,000 or so distinct CDR3 sequences, with 72% occurring only once. This sequence joins TRBV29-1 and TRBJ1-2; D unclear. The origin of this receptor is a man aged 40-50 years with primary liver carcinoma and hepatitis B virus infection. The sequencing input was liver tumor tissue from sampling region 1. The sample's subset: tumor region T1, superior pole. As DNA, the CDR3 is TGCGGCGTCGTTCTGACCCAAAACTATGGCTACAACTTC. Translating it yields CGVVLTQNYGYNF.